These T cell receptor beta chains were read from a single sample in a study of T cell repertoires in cytomegalovirus infection. These receptors' targets are unknown. TCRdb passed the reads through MiXCR, listing each CDR3 protein once. The sample has some 110,000 distinct CDR3 sequences; more than 25% are singletons. The sequenced sample was CD8+ T cells from cultured PBMCs, obtained from culture after CMV antigen stimulation. Receptors originate from a human donor in good health (CMV status not recorded). Some clones in this sample may be carry-over from other donors' samples. Both conserved end residues are part of each CDR3.

J gene,V gene,CDR3 protein
TRBJ1-1,TRBV7-8,CASSLGWIAATEAFF
TRBJ2-7,TRBV11-2,CASSPGGIPYEQYF
TRBJ2-7,TRBV6-1,CASSGRTPVYEQYF
TRBJ2-1,TRBV7-9,CASIPTSGAYNEQFF
TRBJ1-6,TRBV5-1,CASSPDRGLGSPLHF
TRBJ1-1,TRBV9,CASRAGVDGTEAFF
TRBJ2-5,TRBV6-6,CASSYSRGGKQETQYF
TRBJ1-5,TRBV5-6,CASSRGRDSNQPQHF
TRBJ2-7,TRBV29-1,CSVRLPGNTRKSSYEQYF
TRBJ2-3,TRBV7-2,CASSLRTSGGTDTQYF
TRBJ1-5,TRBV4-1,CASSQAVTQPQHF
TRBJ1-2,TRBV5-6,CASTHPFWGDYGYTF
TRBJ1-6,TRBV5-4,CASSPTRGSSYNSPLHF
TRBJ2-7,TRBV7-6,CASSPTRGTPYEQYF
TRBJ2-3,TRBV24-1,CATSDTGRSTDTQYF
TRBJ2-3,TRBV2,CALRVGTGASTDTQYF
TRBJ2-1,TRBV4-1,CASSQVSGASSYNEQFF
TRBJ1-3,TRBV7-7,CASSLALHSHSGNTIYF
TRBJ2-2,TRBV4-3,CASSRTGGDPTGELFF
TRBJ2-7,TRBV27,CASSLYAAHIRGQYF
TRBJ2-7,TRBV4-2,CASSQNTLGLAVTYEQYF
TRBJ1-5,TRBV2,CASSEGVNSNQPQHF
TRBJ1-5,TRBV7-8,CASSLAGVYSNQPQHF